The next 21 T cell receptor beta chains were all read from a single sample in a study of T cell clonotyping in hematopoietic cell transplantation. The assay was immunoSEQ multiplex PCR, and TCRdb's table has in-frame clones only and misses some. The table shows 7,500 to 8,500 clones, with 66% occurring only once. Sequenced here: peripheral blood mononuclear cells, sampled 100 days after allogeneic stem cell transplant. The source is a male patient between 60 and 69 years old who had an allogeneic stem cell transplant from an unrelated donor, so the T cells may come from the graft donor. Some clones in this sample may be carry-over from other donors' samples.

This clone was recorded only once. The chain combines TRBV7-9 with TRBJ2-1; D is undetermined. V lost 3 bases to trimming and J lost 2 bases, with 8 bases between them. In germline, CDR1 is SEHNR, CDR2 FQNEAQ (reference sequence). CDR3 length: 14 residues. Written as DNA, the CDR3 is TGTGCCAGCAGCTTTCTTTCCCCCTACAATGAGCAGTTCTTC. Translating it yields CASSFLSPYNEQFF.

The CDR3 reads CASSRQLATNEKLFF. The CDR3 coding sequence is TGCGCCAGCAGCCGACAGCTTGCAACTAATGAAAAACTGTTTTTT. The chain has TRBV5-1 and TRBJ1-4; D may be TRBD1 (5 bases). The CDR3 extends over 15 amino acids. Germline V gene lookup returns CDR1 SGHRS and CDR2 YFSETQ. V was cut by 4 bases and J by 0 bases, with 10 bases left in between.

V and J are TRBV28 and TRBJ1-1; weak D call: TRBD1 (6 bases). This CDR3 spans 14 amino acids. V was shortened by 7 bases and J by 9 bases, with 21 bases between the two germline ends. From germline, CDR1 is MDHEN and CDR2 SYDVKM. The CDR3 region is CASNYGQWGAKAFF. In DNA, the CDR3 is TGTGCCAGCAACTACGGACAGTGGGGGGCGAAAGCTTTCTTT. The variable domain in full, completed from reference TRBV28 and TRBJ1-1, reads DVKVTQSSRYLVKRTGEKVFLECVQDMDHENMFWYRQDPGLGLRLIYFSYDVKMKEKGDIPEGYSVSREKKERFSLILESASTNQTSMYLCASNYGQWGAKAFFGQGTRLTVV.

J is TRBJ1-5 and V is TRBV2; no firm D call. V dropped 2 bases and J dropped 3 bases, with 8 bases sitting between them. Germline CDR1 reads SNHLY; CDR2 reads FYNNEI. The CDR3 extends over 14 amino acids. The chain's CDR3 is CASSEIGNNQPQHF. Here the CDR3 DNA reads TGTGCCAGCAGTGAAATAGGAAACAATCAGCCCCAGCATTTT.

The sample holds a few counts of this clone. The J gene is TRBJ1-2, the V gene TRBV6-4, with TRBD1 matching 11 bases. The CDR3 runs to 15 residues. After removal of 6 bases from V and 2 bases from J, the junction contained 5 bases not matched to a gene. Germline V CDR1 and CDR2: MRHNA, SNTAGT. The CDR3, as DNA: TGTGCCAGCAGCCGCGGGACAGGGGGGAACTATGGCTACACCTTC. It encodes CASSRGTGGNYGYTF.

The chain links TRBV19 to TRBJ2-2, with D possibly being TRBD2 (7 bases). Germline V gives CDR1 LNHDA, CDR2 SQIVND (reference sequence). V was pared by 5 bases and J by 5 bases, with 18 bases between. The CDR3 spans 16 residues. The CDR3 loop is CASSQSAGAGTGELFF. The CDR3 nucleotides are TGTGCCAGTAGTCAGAGTGCGGGGGCTGGAACCGGGGAGCTGTTTTTT.

The rearrangement uses TRBV28 and TRBJ2-5; D unresolved. Germline V gene lookup returns CDR1 MDHEN and CDR2 SYDVKM. The CDR3 is 16 amino acids. Between the trimmed V and J ends, which lost 5 bases and 4 bases, there was a span of 20 bases. DNA of the CDR3: TGTGCCAGCAGTGCCCGAAAAGCAGGATCGGCAGAGACCCAGTACTTC. It specifies CASSARKAGSAETQYF.

The chain links TRBV6-5 to TRBJ2-5; D may correspond to TRBD1 or TRBD2 (6 bases each). The CDR3 runs 15 residues. Germline lookup yields CDR1 MNHEY and CDR2 SVGAGI. Deletions cut 6 bases from V and 7 bases from J, with 21 bases between. For the CDR3, the DNA is TGTGCCAGCAGCCTGGACAGCCGGGGGCGAAGGACCCAGTACTTC. Its translation: CASSLDSRGRRTQYF.

As for this clone: A read error may account for a junction end that differs from germline. The gene calls are TRBV19 and TRBJ1-2; 10 bases agree with TRBD1. This CDR3 region has 15 residues. Germline V gene sequence: CDR1 LNHDA, CDR2 SQIVND (reference sequence). This CDR3 reads CASRIAGTGAYGYTF. The CDR3 nucleotides are TGTGCCAGTAGGATAGCCGGGACAGGGGCCTATGGCTACACCTTC. The entire variable domain, with the rest obtained from reference TRBV19 and TRBJ1-2, is as follows: DGGITQSPKYLFRKEGQNVTLSCEQNLNHDAMYWYRQDPGQGLRLIYYSQIVNDFQKGDIAEGYSVSREKKESFPLTVTSAQKNPTAFYLCASRIAGTGAYGYTFGSGTRLTVV.

The chain uses TRBV7-2 and TRBJ2-5; D is ambiguous. Looked up from germline, CDR1 is SGHTA and CDR2 is FQGNSA. V lost 4 bases to trimming and J lost 0 bases, with 6 bases between them. The CDR3 loop spans 13 amino acids. CDR3 nucleotides: TGTGCCAGCAGCTCAGTTTACCAAGAGACCCAGTACTTC. It encodes CASSSVYQETQYF.

This clone turned up a few times. J is TRBJ2-7 and V is TRBV11-2; D is undetermined. CDR3 length equals 13 residues. Trimming took off 6 bases at V and 4 bases at J, with 13 bases between the two ends. Germline V gene data show CDR1 as SGHAT and CDR2 as FQNNGV. In DNA form, the CDR3 reads TGTGCCAGCAGTCGACATGACGGTTACGAGCAGTACTTC. It codes for CASSRHDGYEQYF.

The V gene is TRBV2, the J gene TRBJ2-7; D might be TRBD1 (5 bases). The CDR3 spans 17 residues. Germline values: CDR1 SNHLY, CDR2 FYNNEI. V shed 3 bases and J shed 6 bases, with 24 bases lying between them. Here the CDR3 DNA reads TGTGCCAGCAGTGAGTTAAATTGGGCCCAAAAACAGGTCGAGCAGTACTTC. It yields the protein CASSELNWAQKQVEQYF. Full variable domain (remainder filled in from reference TRBV2 and TRBJ2-7): EPEVTQTPSHQVTQMGQEVILRCVPISNHLYFYWYRQILGQKVEFLVSFYNNEISEKSEIFDDQFSVERPDGSNFTLKIRSTKLEDSAMYFCASSELNWAQKQVEQYFGPGTRLTVT.

The rearrangement uses TRBV5-1 and TRBJ1-3; D is perhaps TRBD1 (5 bases). Trimming pared 2 bases from V and 0 bases from J, leaving 12 bases between. This CDR3 comprises 16 residues. Germline CDR1 is SGHRS and CDR2 is YFSETQ. DNA for the CDR3: TGCGCCAGCAGCTTTAACAGGTTTACCTCTGGAAACACCATATATTTT. It encodes CASSFNRFTSGNTIYF.

V is TRBV7-2 and J is TRBJ2-7, with D perhaps matching TRBD1 or TRBD2 (5 bases each). V shed 4 bases and J shed 3 bases, with 25 bases lying between them. CDR1 and CDR2 (germline): SGHTA, FQGNSA. The CDR3 runs 18 residues. The CDR3 nucleotides read TGTGCCAGCAGCTCGGGGCCGATGGGCCCAACCTCCTACTACGAGCAGTACTTC. It specifies CASSSGPMGPTSYYEQYF.

V is TRBV29-1 and J is TRBJ1-1; the D is unclear. Trimming took off 5 bases at V and 5 bases at J, with 9 bases between the two ends. Germline V gives CDR1 SQVTM, CDR2 ANQGSEA. This CDR3 region has 11 residues. As DNA, the CDR3 is TGCAGCGTTCACCTAGATACTGAAGCTTTCTTT. Protein: CSVHLDTEAFF.

The rearrangement links TRBV6-1 to TRBJ1-1; D ambiguous. Germline V gene lookup returns CDR1 MNHNS and CDR2 SASEGT. The CDR3 sequence is 13 residues long. V was shortened by 7 bases and J by 1 base, with 10 bases between the two germline ends. The CDR3 DNA sequence: TGTGCCAGCAACCTCTTGAGGAACACTGAAGCTTTCTTT. It yields the protein CASNLLRNTEAFF.

This clone is deemed large (0.1 to 1%). The chain joins TRBV5-1 to TRBJ2-7; 7 nucleotides align to TRBD1. The junction had 9 bases not matched to a gene; V was cut back by 3 bases and J by 3 bases. This CDR3 has 15 amino acids. Germline CDR1 reads SGHRS; CDR2 reads YFSETQ. The CDR3 region is CASSSNQGVYYEQYF. The CDR3 DNA reads TGCGCCAGCAGCTCAAATCAGGGGGTCTACTACGAGCAGTACTTC.

This clone qualifies as medium-sized. J is TRBJ2-1 and V is TRBV6-1, with D possibly being TRBD1 or TRBD2 (5 bases each). The V and J ends lost 8 bases and 10 bases respectively, with 6 bases between them. The CDR3 has 9 residues. Looked up from germline, CDR1 is MNHNS and CDR2 is SASEGT. CDR3 in DNA: TGTGCCAGCGGGACCGAGCAGTTCTTC. This sequence encodes CASGTEQFF.

This clone was seen only a few times. CDR3 sequence reads: CASSQDPGTKPTSTDTQYF. The CDR3, as DNA: TGCGCCAGCAGCCAAGATCCCGGGACTAAACCGACTAGCACAGATACGCAGTATTTT. This chain connects TRBV4-1 to TRBJ2-3, with TRBD2 matching over 7 bases. This CDR3 spans 19 amino acids. Germline V gives CDR1 MGHRA, CDR2 YSYEKL. The V gene end was trimmed by 0 bases and the J gene end by 0 bases; junction bases not matched to a gene: 12.

Within the sample, this clone is large (0.1 to 1%). This rearrangement joins TRBV6-1 to TRBJ1-5; D remains ambiguous. V was cut by 0 bases and J by 1 base, with 4 bases left in between. CDR1 MNHNS and CDR2 SASEGT come from the germline V gene. The length of the CDR3 is 14 residues. The CDR3 spells CASSEAGSNQPQHF. CDR3 nucleotides: TGTGCCAGCAGTGAAGCGGGGAGCAATCAGCCCCAGCATTTT.

The V gene is TRBV6-4, the J gene TRBJ2-6; D not certain. Germline CDR1 is MRHNA and CDR2 is SNTAGT. The CDR3 has 13 residues. V dropped 6 bases and J dropped 1 base, with 4 bases sitting between them. CDR3 DNA sequence: TGTGCCAGCAGCATATCTGGGGCCAACGTCCTGACTTTC. The encoded protein is CASSISGANVLTF.